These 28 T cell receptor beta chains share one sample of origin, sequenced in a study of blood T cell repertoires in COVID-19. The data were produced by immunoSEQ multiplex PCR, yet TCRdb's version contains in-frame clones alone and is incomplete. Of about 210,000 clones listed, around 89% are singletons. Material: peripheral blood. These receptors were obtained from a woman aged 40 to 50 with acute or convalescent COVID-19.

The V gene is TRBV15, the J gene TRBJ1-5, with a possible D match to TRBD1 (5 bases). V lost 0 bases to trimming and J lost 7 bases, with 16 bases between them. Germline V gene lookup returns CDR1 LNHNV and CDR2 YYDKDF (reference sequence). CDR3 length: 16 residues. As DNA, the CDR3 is TGTGCCACCAGCAGAGATATTCGCCAGGGTACCCAGCCCCAGCATTTT. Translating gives CATSRDIRQGTQPQHF.

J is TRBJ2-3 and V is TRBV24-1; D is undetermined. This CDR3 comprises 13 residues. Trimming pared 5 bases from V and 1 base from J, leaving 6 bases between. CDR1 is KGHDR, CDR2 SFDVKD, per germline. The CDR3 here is CATSVQGTDTQYF. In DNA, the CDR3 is TGTGCCACCAGTGTTCAGGGCACAGATACGCAGTATTTT.

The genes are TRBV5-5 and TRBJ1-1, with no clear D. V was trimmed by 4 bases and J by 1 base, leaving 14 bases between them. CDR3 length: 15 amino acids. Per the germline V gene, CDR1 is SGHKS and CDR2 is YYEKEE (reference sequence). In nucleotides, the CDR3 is TGTGCCAGCAGCATACTTTCGATTACGAACACTGAAGCTTTCTTT. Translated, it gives CASSILSITNTEAFF.

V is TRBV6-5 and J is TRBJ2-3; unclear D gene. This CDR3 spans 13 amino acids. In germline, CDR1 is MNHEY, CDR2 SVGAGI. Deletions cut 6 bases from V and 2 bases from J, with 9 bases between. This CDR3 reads CASRAQNTDTQYF. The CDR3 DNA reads TGTGCCAGCAGAGCACAGAACACAGATACGCAGTATTTT.

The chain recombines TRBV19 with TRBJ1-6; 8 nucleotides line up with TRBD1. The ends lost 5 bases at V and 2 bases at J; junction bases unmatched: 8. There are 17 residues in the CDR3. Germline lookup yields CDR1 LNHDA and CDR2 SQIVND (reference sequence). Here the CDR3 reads CASSSWTGTTYNSPLHF. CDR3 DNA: TGTGCCAGTAGTTCGTGGACAGGGACAACCTATAATTCACCCCTCCACTTT.

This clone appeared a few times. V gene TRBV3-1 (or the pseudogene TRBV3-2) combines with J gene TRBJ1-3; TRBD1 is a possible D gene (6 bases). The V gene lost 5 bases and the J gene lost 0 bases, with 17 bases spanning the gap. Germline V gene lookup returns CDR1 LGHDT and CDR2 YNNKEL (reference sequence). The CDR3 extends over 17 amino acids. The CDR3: CASSSWNGQYSGNTIYF. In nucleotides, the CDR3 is TGTGCCAGCAGCTCATGGAATGGACAGTACTCTGGAAACACCATATATTTT.

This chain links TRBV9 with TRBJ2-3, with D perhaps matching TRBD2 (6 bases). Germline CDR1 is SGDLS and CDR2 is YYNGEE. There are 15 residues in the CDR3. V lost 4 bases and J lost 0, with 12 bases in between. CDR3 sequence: CASSPPGLSTDTQYF. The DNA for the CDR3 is TGTGCCAGCAGCCCCCCGGGACTTAGCACAGATACGCAGTATTTT.

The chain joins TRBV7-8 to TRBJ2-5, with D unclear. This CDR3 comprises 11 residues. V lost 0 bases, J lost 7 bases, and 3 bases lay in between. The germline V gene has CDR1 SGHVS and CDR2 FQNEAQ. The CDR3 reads CASSLAGTQYF. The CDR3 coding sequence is TGTGCCAGCAGCTTAGCCGGGACCCAGTACTTC.

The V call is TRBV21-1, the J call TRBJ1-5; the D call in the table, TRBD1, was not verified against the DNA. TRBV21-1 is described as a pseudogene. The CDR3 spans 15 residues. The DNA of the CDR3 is TGTGCCAGCAGCAAGGCTACTTCAGGTGATCAGCCCCAGCATTTT. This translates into CASSKATSGDQPQHF.

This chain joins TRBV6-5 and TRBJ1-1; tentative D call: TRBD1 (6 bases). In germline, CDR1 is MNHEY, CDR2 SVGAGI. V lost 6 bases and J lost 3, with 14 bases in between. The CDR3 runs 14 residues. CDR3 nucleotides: TGTGCCAGCAGGCATACAGGGTTACACACTGAAGCTTTCTTT. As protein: CASRHTGLHTEAFF.

The CDR3: CASRRLAGPNAQYF. The DNA of the CDR3 is TGTGCCAGCAGACGACTAGCGGGGCCTAATGCGCAGTATTTT. This rearrangement joins TRBV11-2 to TRBJ2-3, with 11 bases matching TRBD2. In germline, CDR1 is SGHAT, CDR2 FQNNGV. V dropped 6 bases and J dropped 10; count of bases not matched to a gene: 9. The CDR3 is 14 amino acids.

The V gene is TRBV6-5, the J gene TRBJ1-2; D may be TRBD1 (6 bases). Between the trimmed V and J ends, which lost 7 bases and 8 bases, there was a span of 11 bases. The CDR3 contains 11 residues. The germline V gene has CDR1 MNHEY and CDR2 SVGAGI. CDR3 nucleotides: TGTGCCAGCACCAGGGGAAGGGGCTACACCTTC. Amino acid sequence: CASTRGRGYTF.

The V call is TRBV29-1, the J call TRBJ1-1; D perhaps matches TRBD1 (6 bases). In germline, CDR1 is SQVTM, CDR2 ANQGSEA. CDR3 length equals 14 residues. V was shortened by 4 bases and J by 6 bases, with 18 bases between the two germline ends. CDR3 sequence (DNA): TGCAGCGTTGTTTTGGACAGATCTTCTGCTGAAGCTTTCTTT. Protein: CSVVLDRSSAEAFF. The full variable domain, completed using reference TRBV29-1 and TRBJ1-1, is SAVISQKPSRDICQRGTSLTIQCQVDSQVTMMFWYRQQPGQSLTLIATANQGSEATYESGFVIDKFPISRPNLTFSTLTVSNMSPEDSSIYLCSVVLDRSSAEAFFGQGTRLTVV.

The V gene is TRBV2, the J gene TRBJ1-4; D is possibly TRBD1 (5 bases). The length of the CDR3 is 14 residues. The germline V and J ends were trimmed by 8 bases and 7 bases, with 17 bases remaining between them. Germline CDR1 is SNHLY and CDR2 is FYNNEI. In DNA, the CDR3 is TGTGCCAGCTCCCGCGGGGGTGTGGGTGAAAAACTGTTTTTT. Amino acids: CASSRGGVGEKLFF.

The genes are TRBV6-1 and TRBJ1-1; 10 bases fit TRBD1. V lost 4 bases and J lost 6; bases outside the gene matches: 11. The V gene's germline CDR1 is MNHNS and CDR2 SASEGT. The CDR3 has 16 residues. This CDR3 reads CASSGQGAERVAEAFF. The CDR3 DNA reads TGTGCCAGCAGTGGACAGGGGGCCGAACGGGTGGCTGAAGCTTTCTTT.

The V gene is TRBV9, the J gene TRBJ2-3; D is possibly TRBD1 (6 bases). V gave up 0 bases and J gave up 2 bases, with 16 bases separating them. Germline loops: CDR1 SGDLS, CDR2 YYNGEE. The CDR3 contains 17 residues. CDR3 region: CASSVGPQGQITDTQYF. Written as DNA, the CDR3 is TGTGCCAGCAGCGTAGGGCCACAGGGCCAAATCACAGATACGCAGTATTTT.

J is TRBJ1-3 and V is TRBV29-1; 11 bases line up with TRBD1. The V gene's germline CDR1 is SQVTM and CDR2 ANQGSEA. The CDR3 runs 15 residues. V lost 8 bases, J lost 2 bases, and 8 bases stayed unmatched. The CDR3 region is CSTKGQGAAGNTIYF. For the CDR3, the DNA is TGCAGCACCAAAGGACAGGGGGCGGCTGGAAACACCATATATTTT.

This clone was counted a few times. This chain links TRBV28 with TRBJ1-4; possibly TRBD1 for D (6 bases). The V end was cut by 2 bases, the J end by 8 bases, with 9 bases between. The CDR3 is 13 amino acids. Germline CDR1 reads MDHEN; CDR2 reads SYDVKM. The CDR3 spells CASSLGQTEKLFF. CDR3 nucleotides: TGTGCCAGCAGTTTAGGACAGACCGAAAAACTGTTTTTT. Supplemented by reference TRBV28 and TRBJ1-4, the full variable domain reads DVKVTQSSRYLVKRTGEKVFLECVQDMDHENMFWYRQDPGLGLRLIYFSYDVKMKEKGDIPEGYSVSREKKERFSLILESASTNQTSMYLCASSLGQTEKLFFGSGTQLSVL.

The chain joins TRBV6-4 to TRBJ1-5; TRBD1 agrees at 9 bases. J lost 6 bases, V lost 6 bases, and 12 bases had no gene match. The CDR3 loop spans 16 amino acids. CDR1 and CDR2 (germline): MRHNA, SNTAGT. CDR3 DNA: TGTGCCAGCAGCCCCGGGACAGGGAAACTTAGTCAGCCCCAGCATTTT. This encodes CASSPGTGKLSQPQHF.

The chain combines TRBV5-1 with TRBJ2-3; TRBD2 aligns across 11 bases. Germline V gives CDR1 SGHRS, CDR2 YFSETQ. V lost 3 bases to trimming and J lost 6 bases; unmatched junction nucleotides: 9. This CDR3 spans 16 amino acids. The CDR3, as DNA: TGCGCCAGCAGCTCCTTACTAGCGGGGGCCAGGGATACGCAGTATTTT. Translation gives CASSSLLAGARDTQYF.

Here the CDR3 reads CASSRLQENTEAFF. In DNA, the CDR3 is TGCGCCAGCAGCCGTTTACAGGAGAACACTGAAGCTTTCTTT. The rearrangement links TRBV5-1 to TRBJ1-1; tentatively, D is TRBD1 (5 bases). The CDR3 covers 14 residues. Germline V gives CDR1 SGHRS, CDR2 YFSETQ. Trimming left V 4 bases short and J 1 base short, with 11 bases between.

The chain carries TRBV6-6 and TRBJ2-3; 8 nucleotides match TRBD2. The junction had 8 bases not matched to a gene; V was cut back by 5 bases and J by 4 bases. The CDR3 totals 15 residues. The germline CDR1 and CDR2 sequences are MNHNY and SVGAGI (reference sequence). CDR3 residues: CASSKPGLGADTQYF. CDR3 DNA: TGTGCCAGCAGTAAACCGGGACTAGGGGCAGATACGCAGTATTTT.

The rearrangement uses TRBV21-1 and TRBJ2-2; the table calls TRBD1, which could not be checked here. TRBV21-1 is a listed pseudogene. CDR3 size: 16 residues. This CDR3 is CASSGRQGGDTGELFF. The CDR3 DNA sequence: TGTGCCAGCAGCGGCAGACAGGGGGGGGACACCGGGGAGCTGTTTTTT.

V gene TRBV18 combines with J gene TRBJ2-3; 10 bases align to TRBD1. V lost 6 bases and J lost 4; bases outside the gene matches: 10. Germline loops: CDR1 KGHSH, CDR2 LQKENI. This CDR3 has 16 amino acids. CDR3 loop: CASSPRQGALSDTQYF. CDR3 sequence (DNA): TGTGCCAGCTCGCCTCGACAGGGGGCTTTGTCAGATACGCAGTATTTT. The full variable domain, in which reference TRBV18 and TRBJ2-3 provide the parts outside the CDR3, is NAGVMQNPRHLVRRRGQEARLRCSPMKGHSHVYWYRQLPEEGLKFMVYLQKENIIDESGMPKERFSAEFPKEGPSILRIQQVVRGDSAAYFCASSPRQGALSDTQYFGPGTRLTVL.

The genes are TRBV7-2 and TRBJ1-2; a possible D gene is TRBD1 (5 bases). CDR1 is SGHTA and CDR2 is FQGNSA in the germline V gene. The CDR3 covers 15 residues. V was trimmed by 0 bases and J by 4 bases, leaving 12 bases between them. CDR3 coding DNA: TGTGCCAGCAGCTTAGCAGCCCAGGGTACCTATGGCTACACCTTC. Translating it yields CASSLAAQGTYGYTF.

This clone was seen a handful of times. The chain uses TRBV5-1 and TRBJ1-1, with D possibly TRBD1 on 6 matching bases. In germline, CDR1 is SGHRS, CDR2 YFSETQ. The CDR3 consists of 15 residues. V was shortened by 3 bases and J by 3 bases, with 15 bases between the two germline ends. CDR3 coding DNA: TGCGCCAGCAGCTGGGCAGGGGCGGCGCACACTGAAGCTTTCTTT. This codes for CASSWAGAAHTEAFF.

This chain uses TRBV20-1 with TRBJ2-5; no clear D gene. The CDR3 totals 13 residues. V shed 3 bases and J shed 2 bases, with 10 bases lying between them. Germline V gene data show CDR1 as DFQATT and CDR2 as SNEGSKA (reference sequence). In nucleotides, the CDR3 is TGCAGTGCTAGTCGAGCGTCTCAAGAGACCCAGTACTTC. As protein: CSASRASQETQYF.

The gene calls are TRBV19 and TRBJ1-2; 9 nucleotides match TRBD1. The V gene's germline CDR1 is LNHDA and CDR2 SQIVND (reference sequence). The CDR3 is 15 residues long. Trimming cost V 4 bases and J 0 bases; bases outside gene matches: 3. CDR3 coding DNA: TGTGCCAGTAGTAGTAGACAGGGGGCTAACTATGGCTACACCTTC. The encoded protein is CASSSRQGANYGYTF.